This entry features one TCR beta chain sequence. Its antigen is undetermined. The Oncomine TCR Beta short-read assay generated sequence data from the DNA of cultured CD4+ T cells. TCRdb ran MiXCR on the PCR reads and lists one entry per CDR3 protein. The table includes about 15,000 distinct CDR3 sequences, approximately 63% detected once. Germline trimming cut 5 bases from V and 7 bases from J; bases unmatched to any gene: 11. The CDR3 loop spans 15 amino acids. CDR1 SGHNT and CDR2 YENEEA come from the germline V gene. Treatment in this sample: approximately nine-day PBMC culture with coronavirus spike peptide pools or control peptides (ViraFEST assay). The sample belongs to a study of vaccination and CD4 T cells after COVID-19.

The rearrangement joins TRBV11-3 to TRBJ2-7, with 10 bases matching TRBD1. The clonotype was recovered from a human donor who had recovered from COVID-19. Source material: CD4+ T cells from blood, cultured in vitro. The CDR3 loop reads CASSPGGQGSGEQYF. CDR3 nucleotide sequence: TGTGCCAGCAGCCCCGGGGGACAGGGGTCGGGTGAGCAGTACTTC.